This T cell receptor (beta chain) was found in a study of T cells expressing NK-cell markers. Study-level results: These clonotypes additionally ranked first within the CD3+CD56-NKG2C+ fraction of a handful of donors. Whether expanded NKG2C+ T cell clones recognized HCMV stayed uncertain. As a fraction of CD8+ T cells, dominant NKG2C+ clonotypes reached roughly 1.0-7.0% in six donors.

Germline V gene sequence: CDR1 MNHEY, CDR2 SVGEGT. This CDR3 has 16 amino acids. Researchers built TCR beta cDNA using 5'RACE template switching with UMIs. TCRdb derives one entry per CDR3 protein from the 5' RACE reads, leaving out DNA. The sample spans about 550,000 distinct CDR3 sequences; the ten largest clones claim less than 4.5%. A word on this clonotype: Its matching antigen is unknown.

This rearrangement joins TRBV6-2 or TRBV6-3 to TRBJ2-1; the D call from TCRdb, TRBD2, cannot be confirmed without DNA. The source of this sequence is a man aged 18 to 35 in good health. The sample consisted of blood T cells: a sorted CD56 or NKG2C T cell subset, CD4+ or CD8+ T cells, or bulk PBMC T cells (not recorded which). CDR3 protein: CASSYDAGVHYSEQFF.